This entry features one TCR beta chain sequence. Its antigen is undetermined. Time point of the sample: week 11, during vaccination. The investigators gave 300 ug of mutant IDH1 20-mer peptide in each vaccine dose, together with topical imiquimod. New IDH1-mutant, ATRX-lost WHO grade 3 or 4 astrocytomas occurred in donors. This specimen belongs to a study of a mutant IDH1 vaccine in newly diagnosed glioma. Study-wide background: Patients received vaccination from 4-6 weeks after radiotherapy alone, or with temozolomide cycles.

This CDR3 comprises 14 residues. V lost 5 bases and J lost 6; bases outside the gene matches: 0. Germline CDR1 MDHEN, CDR2 SYDVKM. Repertoires were generated with immunoSEQ multiplex PCR, while TCRdb's copy carries only in-frame clones and drops some. The top ten clones hold around 6.5% of a sample with about 61,000 clones, around 80% of them seen once. V gene TRBV28 combines with J gene TRBJ2-1, with TRBD2 matching over 14 bases. This material consisted of PBMCs, taken from a glioma patient whose treatment included an IDH1 peptide vaccine. This receptor was obtained from a man aged 50-59 years with glioma. CDR3 coding DNA: TGTGCCAGCAGTGGGACTAGCGGGAGCAATGAGCAGTTCTTC. Translation: CASSGTSGSNEQFF.